The rows below give T cell receptor beta chains drawn from one sample of a study of cytomegalovirus exposure and HLA in healthy donors. Assay: immunoSEQ multiplex PCR; the TCRdb copy retains only in-frame clones and omits some. The sample holds about 130,000 clones, roughly 75% seen once. The specimen was PBMCs. These TCRs come from a man in his thirties or forties in good health and CMV-seropositive. Each CDR3 is given with its conserved first and last residue. A D gene is named only where the DNA matches it firmly. For some rows the clone size is stated as once, few or many, or as a class when expanded; others skip it.

.,.,TRBV6-1,TRBJ1-4,TGTGCCAGCAGTGAATTATCGTTATTCACTAATGAAAAACTGTTTTTT,CASSELSLFTNEKLFF
TRBD2,.,TRBV11-2,TRBJ2-1,TGTGCCAGCAGCTTAGATCTGAGCGGGAGTTGGGGTGAGCAGTTCTTC,CASSLDLSGSWGEQFF
TRBD2,.,TRBV27,TRBJ2-7,TGTGCCAGCAGTTTAAAGCGTCTAGCGGGACGGCCCTACTTC,CASSLKRLAGRPYF
.,.,TRBV18,TRBJ1-2,TGTGCCAGCTCACCACGGAGGGATGGCTACACCTTC,CASSPRRDGYTF
.,once,TRBV5-4,TRBJ1-1,TGTGCCAGCAGCTTGGGGGGCAGCCAGAACACTGAAGCTTTCTTT,CASSLGGSQNTEAFF
.,few,TRBV19,TRBJ2-7,TGTGCCAGTAGACAGGGACAGCGGGACGAGCAGTACTTC,CASRQGQRDEQYF
.,.,TRBV4-3,TRBJ1-1,TGCGCCAGCAGCCATTTTACTGGGGGGGCCGGCACTGAAGCTTTCTTT,CASSHFTGGAGTEAFF
TRBD2,.,TRBV4-1,TRBJ2-3,TGCGCCAGCAGCTCCAAGAAGCGGGGGACCAGCATGAATACGCAGTATTTT,CASSSKKRGTSMNTQYF
.,.,TRBV10-2,TRBJ2-1,TGCGCCAGCAGGGAGTTCGGGGTTAGGTTCTTC,CASREFGVRFF
.,few,TRBV6-6,TRBJ2-7,TGTGCCAGCAGTTACGCTAGGACTGGAGGCTCCTACGAGCAGTACTTC,CASSYARTGGSYEQYF
.,.,TRBV10-2,TRBJ1-1,TGCGCCAGCATGATAACAGCGAACACTGAAGCTTTCTTT,CASMITANTEAFF